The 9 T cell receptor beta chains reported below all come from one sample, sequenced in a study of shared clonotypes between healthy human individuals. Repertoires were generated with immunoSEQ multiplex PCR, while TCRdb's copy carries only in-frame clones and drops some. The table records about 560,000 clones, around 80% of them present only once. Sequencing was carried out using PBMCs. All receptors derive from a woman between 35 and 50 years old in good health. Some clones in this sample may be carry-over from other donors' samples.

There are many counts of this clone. The CDR3 loop is CASSLEIAGLNEQFF. CDR3 DNA: TGTGCCAGCAGCTTAGAAATAGCGGGATTGAATGAGCAGTTCTTC. The V call is TRBV11-2, the J call TRBJ2-1; the match to TRBD2 covers 8 bases. With V trimmed by 0 bases and J by 7 bases, 5 bases remained unmatched. The CDR3 runs 15 residues. Germline V gene data show CDR1 as SGHAT and CDR2 as FQNNGV.

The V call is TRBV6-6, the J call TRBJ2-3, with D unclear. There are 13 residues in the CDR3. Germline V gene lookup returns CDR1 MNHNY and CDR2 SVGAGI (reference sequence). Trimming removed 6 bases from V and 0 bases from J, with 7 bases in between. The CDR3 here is CASRYPSTDTQYF. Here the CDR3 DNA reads TGTGCCAGCAGGTATCCTAGCACAGATACGCAGTATTTT.

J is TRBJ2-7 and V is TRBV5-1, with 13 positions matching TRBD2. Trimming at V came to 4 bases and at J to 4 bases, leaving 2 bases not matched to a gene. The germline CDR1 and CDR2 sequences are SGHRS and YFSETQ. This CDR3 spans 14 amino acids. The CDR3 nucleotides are TGCGCCAGCAGCGGGACTAGCGGGACTTACGAGCAGTACTTC. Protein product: CASSGTSGTYEQYF.

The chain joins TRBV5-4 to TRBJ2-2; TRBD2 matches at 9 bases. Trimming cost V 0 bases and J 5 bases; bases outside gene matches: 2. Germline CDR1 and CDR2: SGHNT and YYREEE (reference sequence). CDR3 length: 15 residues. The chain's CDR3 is CASSLGGRETGELFF. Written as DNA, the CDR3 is TGTGCCAGCAGCTTGGGCGGGAGGGAAACCGGGGAGCTGTTTTTT.

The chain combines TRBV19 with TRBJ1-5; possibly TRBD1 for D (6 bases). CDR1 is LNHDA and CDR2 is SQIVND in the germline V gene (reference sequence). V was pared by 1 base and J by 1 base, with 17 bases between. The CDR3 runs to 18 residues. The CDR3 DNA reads TGTGCCAGTAGTATAGGTCATTTCCAGGGGAAGAGCAATCAGCCCCAGCATTTT. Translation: CASSIGHFQGKSNQPQHF.

The CDR3 DNA reads as TGTGCCAGCAGCTTAGTGTCCATGTACAATGAGCAGTTCTTC. It codes for CASSLVSMYNEQFF. The gene calls are TRBV7-2 and TRBJ2-1; D not certain. Germline values: CDR1 SGHTA, CDR2 FQGNSA. This CDR3 comprises 14 residues. V dropped 1 base and J dropped 4 bases, with 8 bases sitting between them.

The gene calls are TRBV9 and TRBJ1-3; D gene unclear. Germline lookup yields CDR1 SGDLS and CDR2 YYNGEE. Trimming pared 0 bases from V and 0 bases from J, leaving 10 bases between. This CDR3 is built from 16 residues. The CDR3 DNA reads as TGTGCCAGCAGCGTAGCCGGTACTTACTCTGGAAACACCATATATTTT. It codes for CASSVAGTYSGNTIYF.

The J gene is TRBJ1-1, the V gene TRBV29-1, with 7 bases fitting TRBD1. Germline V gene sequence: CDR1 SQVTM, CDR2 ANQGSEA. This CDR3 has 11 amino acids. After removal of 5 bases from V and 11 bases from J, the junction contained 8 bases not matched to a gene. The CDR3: CSVSQGGEAFF. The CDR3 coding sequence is TGCAGCGTTTCCCAGGGGGGGGAGGCTTTCTTT. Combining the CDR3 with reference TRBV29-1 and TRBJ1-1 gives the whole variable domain SAVISQKPSRDICQRGTSLTIQCQVDSQVTMMFWYRQQPGQSLTLIATANQGSEATYESGFVIDKFPISRPNLTFSTLTVSNMSPEDSSIYLCSVSQGGEAFFGQGTRLTVV.

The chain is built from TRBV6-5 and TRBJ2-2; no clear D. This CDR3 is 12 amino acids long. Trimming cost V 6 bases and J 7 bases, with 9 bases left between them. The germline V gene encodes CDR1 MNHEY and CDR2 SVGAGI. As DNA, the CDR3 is TGTGCCAGCAGAGCGATAGGCGGGGAGCTGTTTTTT. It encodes CASRAIGGELFF.